This T cell receptor beta chain was sequenced during a study of technical replicates of blood from several donors. CDR1 and CDR2 (germline): LNHDA, SQIVND (reference sequence). The CDR3 is made up of 16 amino acids. The ends lost 4 bases at V and 2 bases at J; junction bases unmatched: 7. Data came from immunoSEQ multiplex PCR; TCRdb stores just in-frame clones and leaves some out. The table includes over 55,000 clones, roughly 96% detected once. This receptor was obtained from a human donor in good health. The rearrangement uses TRBV19 and TRBJ2-7; TRBD2 matches at 11 bases. The sequenced sample consisted of T cells isolated from PBMCs. CDR3 region: CASSKRGTSGTYEQYF. Written as DNA, the CDR3 is TGTGCCAGTAGTAAAAGAGGGACTAGCGGAACCTACGAGCAGTACTTC.